These T cell receptor beta chains were read from a single sample in a study of T cells in Graves' hyperthyroidism and ophthalmopathy. Using its own MiXCR run on the multiplex PCR reads, TCRdb lists one record per CDR3 protein. Of some 440,000 distinct CDR3 sequences listed, about 15% are singletons. The sequenced material came from blood. The receptors were gathered from a woman between 18 and 29 years old with Graves' hyperthyroidism. Each CDR3 is given with its conserved first and last residue. The D gene is left open where the match is weak. Only some rows state a clone size, as once, few, many or a class for expanded clones.

clone size	V gene	J gene	D gene	CDR3 protein	CDR3 DNA
many	TRBV6-1	TRBJ2-3	TRBD1	CASIRLTGQGIDTQYF	TGTGCCAGCATCCGATTAACGGGACAGGGAATAGATACGCAGTATTTT
many	TRBV20-1	TRBJ2-1	TRBD2	CSALGLAGNEQFF	TGCAGTGCTCTGGGACTAGCGGGAAATGAGCAGTTCTTC
many	TRBV3-1	TRBJ2-5	TRBD1	CASSQLQGDRQQETQYF	TGTGCCAGCAGCCAACTCCAGGGGGATCGGCAACAAGAGACCCAGTACTTC
-	TRBV12-3/TRBV12-4	TRBJ1-5	-	CASSLGNNQPQHF	TGTGCCAGCAGTTTGGGTAACAATCAGCCCCAGCATTTT
-	TRBV7-9	TRBJ1-2	TRBD1	CASSREGAVGYTF	TGTGCCAGCAGCCGAGAGGGGGCCGTCGGCTACACCTTC
many	TRBV20-1	TRBJ2-7	-	CSASDSEAYEQYF	TGCAGTGCTAGTGACAGTGAAGCCTACGAGCAGTACTTC
many	TRBV27	TRBJ2-7	-	CASSWVGGEGSYEQYF	TGTGCCAGCAGTTGGGTAGGCGGGGAAGGGTCCTACGAGCAGTACTTC
few	TRBV6-5	TRBJ1-6	-	CASSYSSPRTASPYNSPLHF	TGTGCCAGCAGTTACTCGAGCCCTAGGACAGCGAGCCCCTATAATTCACCCCTCCACTTT
many	TRBV3-1	TRBJ2-1	TRBD2	CASSHTGRGVSDINEQFF	TGTGCCAGCAGTCATACCGGGAGGGGCGTATCGGACATCAATGAGCAGTTCTTC
many	TRBV9	TRBJ2-1	-	CASSVRSTSSYNEQFF	TGTGCCAGCAGCGTAAGATCGACGAGCTCCTACAATGAGCAGTTCTTC
many	TRBV10-3	TRBJ2-3	-	CAISDPEKNTDTQYF	TGTGCCATCAGTGATCCCGAGAAGAACACAGATACGCAGTATTTT
few	TRBV6-2/TRBV6-3	TRBJ1-1	-	CASSYSAGRRAEAFF	TGTGCCAGCAGTTACTCAGCAGGGAGGAGGGCTGAAGCTTTCTTT
many	TRBV18	TRBJ2-3	-	CASSPTTTLTDTQYF	TGTGCCAGCTCACCTACGACGACACTGACAGATACGCAGTATTTT
-	TRBV7-6	TRBJ2-5	-	CASSLGQRLQETQYF	TGTGCCAGCAGCTTAGGACAGCGATTACAAGAGACCCAGTACTTC
few	TRBV20-1	TRBJ2-7	TRBD2	CSARDAGLAGGEQYF	TGCAGTGCTAGAGATGCTGGACTAGCGGGAGGCGAGCAGTACTTC
-	TRBV5-1	TRBJ2-1	TRBD2	CASSSYDGLAGLSSYNEQFF	TGCGCCAGCAGCTCATACGACGGACTAGCGGGACTTAGCTCCTACAATGAGCAGTTCTTC
many	TRBV3-1	TRBJ2-3	-	CASSRGSGGLPSSTDTQYF	TGTGCCAGCAGCCGAGGTTCGGGGGGCCTACCGTCTAGCACAGATACGCAGTATTTT
many	TRBV6-1	TRBJ2-7	TRBD1	CASTRSGQVTYEQYF	TGTGCCAGCACCCGGTCGGGACAGGTAACCTACGAGCAGTACTTC
many	TRBV6-1	TRBJ1-2	-	CASSDQPAPWHSSGYGYTF	TGTGCCAGCAGTGATCAACCAGCCCCTTGGCACTCCTCCGGCTATGGCTACACCTTC
many	TRBV11-2	TRBJ2-7	-	CASSSEISSYEQYF	TGTGCCAGCAGCTCAGAGATAAGCTCCTACGAGCAGTACTTC
few	TRBV20-1	TRBJ1-5	TRBD1	CSATRTGGGQPQHF	TGCAGTGCAACCCGGACAGGGGGCGGTCAGCCCCAGCATTTT
-	TRBV6-1	TRBJ2-5	TRBD1	CASSPTGTKETQYF	TGTGCCAGCAGTCCGACAGGGACGAAGGAGACCCAGTACTTC
many	TRBV5-1	TRBJ1-1	-	CASMGGTEAFF	TGCGCCAGCATGGGGGGAACTGAAGCTTTCTTT
-	TRBV9	TRBJ2-7	TRBD2	CASSDGTSGGHEQYF	TGTGCCAGCAGCGACGGGACTAGCGGGGGCCACGAGCAGTACTTC
many	TRBV9	TRBJ2-1	-	CASSVEHFYNEQFF	TGTGCCAGCAGCGTAGAACATTTCTACAATGAGCAGTTCTTC
many	TRBV28	TRBJ1-5	-	CASMSSNQPQHF	TGTGCCAGCATGAGCAGCAATCAGCCCCAGCATTTT
-	TRBV7-9	TRBJ2-5	TRBD1	CASSSDREQETQYF	TGTGCCAGCAGCTCAGACAGGGAGCAAGAGACCCAGTACTTC
once	TRBV10-2	TRBJ1-4	-	CASSESSGPSEKLFF	TGCGCCAGCAGTGAGTCGTCAGGGCCTAGTGAAAAACTGTTTTTT
-	TRBV6-2/TRBV6-3	TRBJ1-1	-	CASSYSGRRNTEAFF	TGTGCCAGCAGTTACTCCGGACGGAGGAACACTGAAGCTTTCTTT
many	TRBV3-1	TRBJ2-5	TRBD1	CASRDTNRGLGETQYF	TGTGCCAGCAGAGACACAAACAGGGGGCTAGGTGAGACCCAGTACTTC
-	TRBV9	TRBJ2-1	-	CASSPFPRGDYNEQFF	TGTGCCAGCAGCCCCTTTCCTAGGGGGGATTACAATGAGCAGTTCTTC
-	TRBV20-1	TRBJ2-1	-	CSARALGGAAYNEQFF	TGCAGTGCTAGAGCTCTAGGGGGAGCCGCCTACAATGAGCAGTTCTTC
many	TRBV11-2	TRBJ2-7	TRBD1	CASSLAEDRDEQYF	TGTGCCAGCAGCTTAGCGGAAGACAGGGACGAGCAGTACTTC
few	TRBV24-1	TRBJ2-5	-	CATSDFKETQYF	TGTGCCACCAGTGATTTCAAAGAGACCCAGTACTTC
-	TRBV11-2	TRBJ1-5	-	CASSLAVNQPQHF	TGTGCCAGCAGCCTTGCCGTCAATCAGCCCCAGCATTTT
many	TRBV11-2	TRBJ1-2	-	CASSLNPPSYSNYGYTF	TGTGCCAGCAGCTTAAACCCGCCGTCCTATTCTAACTATGGCTACACCTTC
-	TRBV15	TRBJ1-1	-	CATSSADRGISTEAFF	TGTGCCACCAGCAGCGCCGACAGAGGTATCAGCACTGAAGCTTTCTTT
many	TRBV10-2	TRBJ2-7	-	CASSEIGYEQYF	TGCGCCAGCAGTGAGATCGGCTACGAGCAGTACTTC
many	TRBV10-3	TRBJ1-3	-	CAISKDLSGNTIYF	TGTGCCATCAGTAAGGACCTCTCTGGAAACACCATATATTTT
few	TRBV12-3/TRBV12-4	TRBJ2-1	-	CASSSGALAFF	TGTGCCAGCAGTTCGGGCGCGCTAGCGTTCTTC
many	TRBV2	TRBJ2-3	-	CASSVQGGTQYF	TGTGCCAGCAGTGTACAGGGTGGTACGCAGTATTTT
few	TRBV11-2	TRBJ2-2	-	CASSSTRGTGELFF	TGTGCCAGCAGCTCAACCCGGGGAACCGGGGAGCTGTTTTTT
many	TRBV2	TRBJ2-7	TRBD1	CASGQTGLYLYEQYF	TGTGCCAGCGGACAGACAGGGCTATATCTCTACGAGCAGTACTTC
-	TRBV6-2/TRBV6-3	TRBJ2-7	-	CASSAPRMGNYEQYF	TGTGCCAGCAGCGCCCCCCGGATGGGGAATTACGAGCAGTACTTC
-	TRBV6-5	TRBJ2-1	-	CASSYSSGDPSYNEQFF	TGTGCCAGCAGTTACTCGAGTGGGGATCCGTCCTACAATGAGCAGTTCTTC
many	TRBV5-1	TRBJ2-7	-	CASSLGPAYSYEQYF	TGCGCCAGCAGCTTGGGACCCGCCTACTCCTACGAGCAGTACTTC
many	TRBV10-1	TRBJ2-1	-	CASSESFLNGMQFF	TGCGCCAGCAGTGAGTCATTTTTAAACGGGATGCAGTTCTTC
many	TRBV11-2	TRBJ2-7	TRBD2	CASSLFLSGEGEQYF	TGTGCCAGCAGCTTATTCCTCAGCGGGGAGGGAGAGCAGTACTTC
many	TRBV3-1	TRBJ2-1	-	CASSQDFGQAHSYNEQFF	TGTGCCAGCAGCCAAGATTTCGGGCAGGCTCACTCCTACAATGAGCAGTTCTTC
-	TRBV6-1	TRBJ1-3	-	CASSVTPEVVYF	TGTGCCAGCAGTGTGACCCCGGAGGTAGTATATTTT
few	TRBV5-4	TRBJ1-1	-	CASSLLSGSFVTEAFF	TGTGCCAGCAGCTTGTTGTCAGGGTCCTTTGTCACTGAAGCTTTCTTT
-	TRBV4-3	TRBJ2-5	-	CASSPTHGGQQETQYF	TGCGCCAGCAGCCCGACTCACGGGGGACAGCAAGAGACCCAGTACTTC
-	TRBV29-1	TRBJ2-2	-	CSVGEGGELFF	TGCAGCGTTGGAGAAGGCGGGGAGCTGTTTTTT